What follows are 29 T cell receptor beta chains derived from one specimen sequenced in a study of CXCR3-negative and CXCR3-positive naive CD8 T cells. Study-level findings and limits: Naive cells positive for CXCR3 carried more hydrophobic TRB CDR3s than CXCR3-negative ones.

These TCRs are of unknown antigen specificity. Libraries were UMI-labeled 5' RACE TRB cDNA. TCRdb reprocessed the 5' RACE reads, keeping one entry per CDR3 protein, no DNA. The sample spans roughly 140,000 distinct CDR3 sequences; the ten largest clones claim around 0.28%. The sequencing input was naive CXCR3+ CD8+ T cells from blood. The subset: CD45RO-CCR7+CD27+CD95- naive CD8+ T cells expressing CXCR3 (TNR3+). The receptors were sampled from a human donor in good health. Some clones in this sample may be carry-over from other donors' samples.

The chain is built from TRBV7-6 and TRBJ2-1; the D call of TRBD1 rests on TCRdb alone, since no DNA is present to check it. CDR1 and CDR2 (germline): SGHVS, FNYEAQ. The CDR3 covers 16 residues. CDR3 sequence reads: CASSEKPGGAENEQFF.

The genes are TRBV20-1 and TRBJ2-1. Germline loops: CDR1 DFQATT, CDR2 SNEGSKA (reference sequence). This CDR3 has 14 amino acids. The chain's CDR3 is CSARVVVTYNEQFF.

The chain combines TRBV6-2 or TRBV6-3 with TRBJ1-5; TCRdb outputs TRBD1, but without DNA this stays unchecked. Germline V CDR1 and CDR2: MNHEY, SVGEGT. The CDR3 runs 13 residues. CDR3 residues: CAITDRLNQPQHF.

The chain uses TRBV7-3 and TRBJ2-7; TCRdb indicates TRBD1, and absent DNA this call remains unverified. Germline CDR1 reads SGHTA; CDR2 reads FQGTGA. This CDR3 has 15 amino acids. This CDR3 reads CASSLNPGAPYEQYF.

The chain links TRBV5-6 to TRBJ2-7. CDR3 length: 13 amino acids. The germline V gene encodes CDR1 SGHDT and CDR2 YYEEEE. The CDR3 sequence is CASSLGSPNEQYF.

The genes are TRBV9 and TRBJ2-3; checking the TCRdb D call of TRBD1 is not possible without DNA. Germline values: CDR1 SGDLS, CDR2 YYNGEE. The CDR3 extends over 15 amino acids. CDR3 residues: CASSLPGAGTDTQYF.

The CDR3 sequence is CASSQDPSYTGELFF. The rearrangement uses TRBV4-3 and TRBJ2-2. The CDR3 sequence is 15 residues long. Looked up from germline, CDR1 is LGHNA and CDR2 is YSLEER.

The chain has TRBV5-1 and TRBJ2-3; TCRdb's D call, TRBD2, is unchecked because there is no DNA. The CDR3 covers 13 residues. Germline V CDR1 and CDR2: SGHRS, YFSETQ. The chain's CDR3 is CASSDDSGRTQYF. The full variable domain, with the rest looked up from reference TRBV5-1 and TRBJ2-3, is KAGVTQTPRYLIKTRGQQVTLSCSPISGHRSVSWYQQTPGQGLQFLFEYFSETQRNKGNFPGRFSGRQFSNSRSEMNVSTLELGDSALYLCASSDDSGRTQYFGPGTRLTVL.

This chain links TRBV7-9 with TRBJ2-7; TCRdb lists TRBD1, though no DNA is available to test this call. Germline-derived CDR1 and CDR2 are SEHNR and FQNEAQ (reference sequence). The CDR3 loop spans 14 amino acids. CDR3: CASSQPTGGYEQYF.

This chain links TRBV29-1 with TRBJ2-5; the D call from TCRdb, TRBD1, cannot be confirmed without DNA. Germline V CDR1 and CDR2: SQVTM, ANQGSEA. This CDR3 is built from 14 residues. The CDR3 sequence: CSVGRTDHQETQYF.

The rearrangement joins TRBV11-2 to TRBJ2-7; the D call of TRBD1 rests on TCRdb alone, since no DNA is present to check it. In germline, CDR1 is SGHAT, CDR2 FQNNGV. The CDR3 runs 14 residues. The CDR3 spells CASSRQGPSYEQYF.

The gene calls are TRBV4-1 and TRBJ2-3. This CDR3 spans 13 amino acids. The V gene's germline CDR1 is MGHRA and CDR2 YSYEKL. The CDR3 sequence is CASSQDLSDTQYF.

The J gene is TRBJ1-5, the V gene TRBV15; TCRdb calls TRBD1, which cannot be checked without DNA. CDR1 LNHNV and CDR2 YYDKDF come from the germline V gene (reference sequence). The CDR3 consists of 15 residues. The CDR3 is CATSRGMDTDQPQHF.

The chain recombines TRBV6-5 with TRBJ2-1. Per germline, CDR1 MNHEY and CDR2 SVGAGI. This CDR3 spans 13 amino acids. The chain's CDR3 is CASSTPLSNEQFF.

The CDR3 loop reads CASSHLPRSGEQFF. The genes are TRBV23-1 and TRBJ2-1; no DNA is available, so the TRBD1 call from TCRdb remains unchecked. TRBV23-1 is filed as an ORF, its function uncertain. The CDR3 contains 14 residues.

The chain recombines TRBV29-1 with TRBJ2-2; checking the TCRdb D call of TRBD1 is not possible without DNA. Germline-derived CDR1 and CDR2 are SQVTM and ANQGSEA. The length of the CDR3 is 13 residues. The CDR3: CSVWGGSTGELFF.

V gene TRBV28 combines with J gene TRBJ2-7; TCRdb proposes TRBD1, but this gene call is untestable without DNA. Germline CDR1 is MDHEN and CDR2 is SYDVKM. This CDR3 is 15 amino acids long. The CDR3 spells CASSLRLTGFVGQYF.

V usage is TRBV5-1 and J usage is TRBJ2-7; the TCRdb D gene call, TRBD2, has no DNA to confirm it. From germline, CDR1 is SGHRS and CDR2 YFSETQ. The CDR3 consists of 16 residues. The CDR3 sequence is CASSIPPGLASYEQYF.

The chain carries TRBV11-2 and TRBJ2-5. Per the germline V gene, CDR1 is SGHAT and CDR2 is FQNNGV. There are 15 residues in the CDR3. The CDR3 reads CASSPRLMDQETQYF.

The chain joins TRBV28 to TRBJ1-1. This CDR3 is 12 amino acids long. Germline CDR1 reads MDHEN; CDR2 reads SYDVKM. This CDR3 is CASSSYGTEAFF.

The CDR3 here is CASSFFAGGREDTQYF. V and J are TRBV12-3 or TRBV12-4 and TRBJ2-3; TCRdb outputs TRBD2, but without DNA this stays unchecked. The CDR3 loop spans 16 amino acids.

This chain joins TRBV15 and TRBJ2-7; TCRdb's D gene call, TRBD2, goes unchecked for lack of DNA. The germline CDR1 and CDR2 sequences are LNHNV and YYDKDF (reference sequence). The CDR3 loop spans 13 amino acids. The CDR3 loop reads CATSSAGLAEQYF.

This sequence joins TRBV12-3 or TRBV12-4 and TRBJ1-2; TCRdb outputs TRBD1, but without DNA this stays unchecked. The CDR3 extends over 12 amino acids. CDR3 protein: CASRRQGFGYTF.

The chain employs TRBV29-1 and TRBJ2-7; there is no DNA to check the TCRdb D call of TRBD1. Per the germline V gene, CDR1 is SQVTM and CDR2 is ANQGSEA. This CDR3 is 14 amino acids long. The CDR3 reads CSVETGTETYEQYF.

The chain links TRBV27 to TRBJ1-1; TCRdb lists TRBD1, though no DNA is available to test this call. The CDR3 extends over 14 amino acids. Germline V gives CDR1 MNHEY, CDR2 SMNVEV (reference sequence). CDR3 sequence: CASSRQGGATEAFF.

The rearrangement uses TRBV4-1 and TRBJ2-7. Germline CDR1 and CDR2: MGHRA and YSYEKL. The CDR3 runs to 14 residues. CDR3 region: CASSQDSVPYEQYF.

The rearrangement links TRBV29-1 to TRBJ2-7; TCRdb returns TRBD1, unconfirmable since there is no DNA. The length of the CDR3 is 11 residues. Germline loops: CDR1 SQVTM, CDR2 ANQGSEA. The chain's CDR3 is CNAWGGGEQYF.

The chain is built from TRBV12-3 or TRBV12-4 and TRBJ1-1. There are 11 residues in the CDR3. The CDR3 sequence: CASASNTEAFF.

The chain recombines TRBV28 with TRBJ2-5; TCRdb proposes TRBD1, but this gene call is untestable without DNA. The CDR3 contains 13 residues. The germline V gene has CDR1 MDHEN and CDR2 SYDVKM. The CDR3 sequence is CASGTGGRETQYF.